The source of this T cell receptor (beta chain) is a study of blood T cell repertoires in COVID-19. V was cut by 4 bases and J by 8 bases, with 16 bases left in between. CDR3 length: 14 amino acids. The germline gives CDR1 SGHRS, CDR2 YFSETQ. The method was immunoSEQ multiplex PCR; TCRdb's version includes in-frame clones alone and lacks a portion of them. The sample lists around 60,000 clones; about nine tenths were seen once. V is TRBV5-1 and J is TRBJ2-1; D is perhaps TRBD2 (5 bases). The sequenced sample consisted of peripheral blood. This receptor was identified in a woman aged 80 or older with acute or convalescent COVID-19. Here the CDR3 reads CASSQQSGVYEQFF. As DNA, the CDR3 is TGCGCCAGCAGCCAGCAATCCGGGGTCTATGAGCAGTTCTTC.